Below are 6 T cell receptor beta chains sequenced from a single sample in a study of blood T cell repertoires in COVID-19. Repertoires were generated with immunoSEQ multiplex PCR, while TCRdb's copy carries only in-frame clones and drops some. Among under 300,000 clones listed, over 80% were seen once. The sample taken for sequencing was peripheral blood. The receptors shown here come from a woman in her 40s with acute or convalescent COVID-19.

The V gene is TRBV6-6, the J gene TRBJ1-1; TRBD1 matches 7 bases. V was clipped by 6 bases and J by 10 bases; unmatched bases: 5. The CDR3 extends over 11 amino acids. The germline gives CDR1 MNHNY, CDR2 SVGAGI (reference sequence). In DNA form, the CDR3 reads TGTGCCAGCAGCGTACAGGGGAGAGCTTTCTTT. Protein sequence: CASSVQGRAFF.

This clone was picked up one time. This chain links TRBV27 with TRBJ2-5, with a possible D match to TRBD1 (5 bases). V was shortened by 6 bases and J by 0 bases, with 17 bases between the two germline ends. Germline V gives CDR1 MNHEY, CDR2 SMNVEV (reference sequence). CDR3 length: 16 residues. The CDR3 DNA reads as TGTGCCAGCAGCCAACTAAAGGGGATGTACCAAGAGACCCAGTACTTC. It is translated as CASSQLKGMYQETQYF.

The chain uses TRBV9 and TRBJ1-1; 10 positions match TRBD1. Trimming cost V 2 bases and J 6 bases; bases outside gene matches: 4. Germline loops: CDR1 SGDLS, CDR2 YYNGEE. The CDR3 loop spans 14 amino acids. DNA of the CDR3: TGTGCCAGCAGCGTTGGGGACAGGGGCCCTGAAGCTTTCTTT. This encodes CASSVGDRGPEAFF.

The V call is TRBV3-1 (or the pseudogene TRBV3-2), the J call TRBJ1-3; tentative D call: TRBD1 (5 bases). Germline V gene lookup returns CDR1 LGHDT and CDR2 YNNKEL (reference sequence). V was clipped by 3 bases and J by 2 bases, with 8 bases between them. CDR3 size: 14 residues. CDR3 loop: CASSHGATGNTIYF. CDR3 nucleotide sequence: TGTGCCAGCAGCCATGGGGCCACTGGAAACACCATATATTTT.

The count of this clone is one. This chain connects TRBV13 to TRBJ1-4, with 11 bases fitting TRBD1. Germline values: CDR1 PRHDT, CDR2 FYEKMQ (reference sequence). The CDR3 covers 15 residues. V lost 6 bases and J lost 7; bases outside the gene matches: 7. The CDR3, as DNA: TGTGCCAGCAGAGTAGGACAGGGGGCAGGTGAAAAACTGTTTTTT. Protein sequence: CASRVGQGAGEKLFF. Based on the CDR3 plus reference TRBV13 and TRBJ1-4, the full variable domain is AAGVIQSPRHLIKEKRETATLKCYPIPRHDTVYWYQQGPGQDPQFLISFYEKMQSDKGSIPDRFSAQQFSDYHSELNMSSLELGDSALYFCASRVGQGAGEKLFFGSGTQLSVL.

V is TRBV5-4 and J is TRBJ2-2, with D possibly matching TRBD1 (6 bases). Trimming cost V 5 bases and J 6 bases, with 8 bases left between them. The CDR3 is made up of 12 amino acids. The V gene's germline CDR1 is SGHNT and CDR2 YYREEE (reference sequence). In DNA, the CDR3 is TGTGCCAGCAGAGGGGGTCCCGGGGAGCTGTTTTTT. It yields the protein CASRGGPGELFF.